This T cell receptor (beta chain) was documented in a study of shared clonotypes between healthy human individuals. Study at large: Donors had three CD4 naive, three CD4 memory, two CD8 naive and one CD8 memory plate apiece.

The length of the CDR3 is 14 residues. V lost 3 bases, J lost 6 bases, and 4 bases stayed unmatched. Germline assignment: CDR1 LGHNA and CDR2 YSLEER. A deep-level run was used for the assay. Libraries were prepared by immunoSEQ multiplex PCR; TCRdb keeps only in-frame clonotypes and omits some of them. The sample lists under 2,500,000 clones, around 95% seen once, with over 0.1% in the top ten. On this clone: Its specificity is unknown.

The study, taken as a whole, reports: Depth of sequencing was expected to influence donor clonotype sharing.

The study enrolled healthy HIV-negative adults without recent acute infections or vaccinations as donors. The TCR comes from a man in his late teens or twenties in good health. Sequencing was performed on naive CD4+ T cells sorted from blood. Subset noted: CD45RA+ positively selected. V and J are TRBV4-3 and TRBJ1-5, with TRBD1 identical over 8 bases. As DNA, the CDR3 is TGCGCCAGCAGCCAGGGACAGGAGGGTCAGCCCCAGCATTTT. Amino acids: CASSQGQEGQPQHF.